These T cell receptor beta chains were read from a single sample in a study of shared clonotypes between healthy human individuals. TCRdb's table, derived via immunoSEQ multiplex PCR, lists solely in-frame clones and lacks some. The sample carries just under 350,000 clones, about 70% recorded once. The specimen sequenced was memory CD4+ T cells sorted from blood. These receptors all stem from a man aged 25 to 45 in good health. Each CDR3 is given with its conserved first and last residue. D genes are given only for firm matches. Clone size is stated in some rows and not others, as once, few, many or a class when expanded.

clone_size: .; d_call: .; j_call: TRBJ1-4; cdr3_length: 14; v_call: TRBV18; cdr3_aa: CASSPPRGGEKLFF
clone_size: .; d_call: .; j_call: TRBJ2-1; cdr3_length: 13; v_call: TRBV13; cdr3_aa: CASSFWWYNEQFF
clone_size: few; d_call: TRBD1; j_call: TRBJ2-7; cdr3_length: 14; v_call: TRBV4-1; cdr3_aa: CASSREDRSYEQYF
clone_size: .; d_call: .; j_call: TRBJ2-7; cdr3_length: 14; v_call: TRBV29-1; cdr3_aa: CSVEAGIYGYEQYF
clone_size: .; d_call: .; j_call: TRBJ1-4; cdr3_length: 14; v_call: TRBV6-6; cdr3_aa: CASIKEGGGEKLFF
clone_size: .; d_call: .; j_call: TRBJ1-1; cdr3_length: 14; v_call: TRBV19; cdr3_aa: CASSLPGANTEAFF
clone_size: .; d_call: .; j_call: TRBJ2-4; cdr3_length: 16; v_call: TRBV11-2; cdr3_aa: CASRPLGGRWGNIQYF
clone_size: .; d_call: TRBD2; j_call: TRBJ2-7; cdr3_length: 13; v_call: TRBV30; cdr3_aa: CAWSIGLAGEQYF
clone_size: .; d_call: TRBD1; j_call: TRBJ2-5; cdr3_length: 18; v_call: TRBV5-1; cdr3_aa: CASSPRPPGQGRDETQYF
clone_size: .; d_call: TRBD1; j_call: TRBJ1-5; cdr3_length: 14; v_call: TRBV5-4; cdr3_aa: CASSSGTVNQPQHF
clone_size: .; d_call: TRBD1; j_call: TRBJ2-7; cdr3_length: 13; v_call: TRBV6-1; cdr3_aa: CASSIDRAREQYF
clone_size: many; d_call: TRBD1; j_call: TRBJ2-3; cdr3_length: 13; v_call: TRBV28; cdr3_aa: CASRQGATDTQYF
clone_size: many; d_call: .; j_call: TRBJ2-7; cdr3_length: 15; v_call: TRBV9; cdr3_aa: CASSPGMSTTYEQYF
clone_size: .; d_call: TRBD1; j_call: TRBJ2-7; cdr3_length: 15; v_call: TRBV5-1; cdr3_aa: CASSTQGGQVFQQYF
clone_size: once; d_call: TRBD2; j_call: TRBJ2-2; cdr3_length: 16; v_call: TRBV5-1; cdr3_aa: CASSLGLAVNTGELFF
clone_size: once; d_call: .; j_call: TRBJ2-5; cdr3_length: 16; v_call: TRBV5-4; cdr3_aa: CASSPSNRPGEETQYF
clone_size: .; d_call: .; j_call: TRBJ1-3; cdr3_length: 12; v_call: TRBV7-2; cdr3_aa: CATSGYGNTIYF
clone_size: .; d_call: TRBD1; j_call: TRBJ1-1; cdr3_length: 14; v_call: TRBV5-4; cdr3_aa: CASSLDRGSTEAFF